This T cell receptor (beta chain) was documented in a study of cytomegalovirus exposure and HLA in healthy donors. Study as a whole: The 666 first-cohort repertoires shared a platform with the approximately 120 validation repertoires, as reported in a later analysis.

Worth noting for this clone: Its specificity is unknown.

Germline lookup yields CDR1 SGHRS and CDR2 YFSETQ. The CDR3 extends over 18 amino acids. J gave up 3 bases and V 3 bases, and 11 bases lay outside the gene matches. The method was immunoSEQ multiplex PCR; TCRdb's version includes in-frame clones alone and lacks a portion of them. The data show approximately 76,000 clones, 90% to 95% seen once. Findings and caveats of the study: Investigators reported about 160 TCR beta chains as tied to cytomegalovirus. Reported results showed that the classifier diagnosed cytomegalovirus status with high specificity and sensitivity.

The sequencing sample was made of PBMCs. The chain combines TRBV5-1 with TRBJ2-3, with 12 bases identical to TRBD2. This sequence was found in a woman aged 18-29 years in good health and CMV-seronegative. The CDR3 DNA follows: TGCGCCAGCAGCTCATGGACTAGCGGGGTTCCACGGACAGATACGCAGTATTTT. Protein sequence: CASSSWTSGVPRTDTQYF.